The 16 T cell receptor beta chains given below trace back to one sample, sequenced in a study of T cell clonotyping in hematopoietic cell transplantation. The assay was immunoSEQ multiplex PCR, and TCRdb's table has in-frame clones only and misses some. The repertoire holds about 1,900 clones, with around 90% as singletons. The material sequenced was PBMCs, taken at the time of graft-versus-host disease after allogeneic stem cell transplant. The receptors come from a male patient younger than 35 who had an allogeneic stem cell transplant from a related donor, so the T cells may come from the graft donor. Some clones in this sample may be carry-over from other donors' samples.

This sequence joins TRBV30 and TRBJ2-3; TRBD2 matches 10 bases. Trimming took 0 bases from V and 6 from J; bases not matched to a gene: 12. CDR1 GTSNPN and CDR2 SVGIG come from the germline V gene (reference sequence). The CDR3 covers 17 residues. The CDR3 DNA is TGTGCCTGGAGTGTAAAAACTAGCGGGATATCAAGGGATACGCAGTATTTT. It encodes CAWSVKTSGISRDTQYF.

The chain has TRBV10-2 and TRBJ1-1, with 7 bases matching TRBD1. Germline lookup yields CDR1 WSHSY and CDR2 SAAADI. The CDR3 extends over 15 amino acids. After removal of 3 bases from V and 1 base from J, the junction contained 5 bases not matched to a gene. CDR3 DNA sequence: TGCGCCAGCAGTGAAGGTGACAGGGCGAACACTGAAGCTTTCTTT. Translating it yields CASSEGDRANTEAFF.

This clone was observed a single time. V is TRBV5-4 and J is TRBJ2-5; 8 bases are a match to TRBD2. Trimming cost V 0 bases and J 5 bases; bases outside gene matches: 6. Germline values: CDR1 SGHNT, CDR2 YYREEE (reference sequence). The CDR3 is 15 residues long. DNA for the CDR3: TGTGCCAGCAGCTTGGGGCGGGAGGAGTGGGAGACCCAGTACTTC. Translation gives CASSLGREEWETQYF.

As DNA, the CDR3 is TGTGCCAGCAGTTGGACAGGGGGTCAGCCCCAGCATTTT. This gives the protein CASSWTGGQPQHF. The V gene is TRBV6-5, the J gene TRBJ1-5, with TRBD1 matching over 10 bases. CDR1 MNHEY and CDR2 SVGAGI come from the germline V gene. Losses at the gene ends were 4 bases for V and 6 bases for J; bases not matched to a gene: 0. This CDR3 region has 13 residues.

This clone has just one count. The chain links TRBV2 to TRBJ2-7; tentative D call: TRBD2 (7 bases). Trimming took 7 bases from V and 0 from J, leaving 16 bases between them. The germline V gene encodes CDR1 SNHLY and CDR2 FYNNEI. CDR3 size: 15 residues. The CDR3 nucleotides are TGTGCCAGCACCCCTGGGGGGGGCGGCTCCTACGAGCAGTACTTC. This sequence encodes CASTPGGGGSYEQYF.

The DNA of the CDR3 is TGTGCCAGCAGCGCAGGGTGGACGGGCGAGCAGTACGTC. This encodes CASSAGWTGEQYV. V is TRBV6-1 and J is TRBJ2-7, with a tentative D call TRBD1 (5 bases). The germline CDR1 and CDR2 sequences are MNHNS and SASEGT. V was shortened by 6 bases and J by 6 bases, with 15 bases between the two germline ends. CDR3 length: 13 amino acids.

The chain combines TRBV2 with TRBJ2-7, with TRBD2 matching over 9 bases. Germline lookup yields CDR1 SNHLY and CDR2 FYNNEI. The CDR3 is 14 residues long. With V trimmed by 4 bases and J by 3 bases, 4 bases remained unmatched. CDR3 in DNA: TGTGCCAGCAGTGGGGAGACTAGCGGCTACGAGCAGTACGTC. Protein product: CASSGETSGYEQYV.

The rearrangement links TRBV9 to TRBJ2-3, with 8 positions matching TRBD1. There are 14 residues in the CDR3. The V segment lost 3 bases and the J segment 3 bases; nucleotides outside the gene matches: 3. Germline-derived CDR1 and CDR2 are SGDLS and YYNGEE. The CDR3 DNA reads as TGTGCCAGCAGCGCGGACAGGGATACAGATACGCAGTATTTT. This translates into CASSADRDTDTQYF.

The gene calls are TRBV18 and TRBJ2-5; the D call may be TRBD1 or TRBD2 (5 bases each). This CDR3 has 13 amino acids. Germline CDR1 KGHSH, CDR2 LQKENI. The V and J ends lost 3 bases and 5 bases respectively, with 10 bases between them. CDR3 amino acids: CASSPRRDETQYF. In DNA form, the CDR3 reads TGTGCCAGCTCACCCCGCAGGGACGAGACCCAGTACTTC.

V and J are TRBV7-3 and TRBJ1-1, with D unresolved. Trimming stripped 5 bases from V and 0 bases from J, with 10 bases between. The germline V gene encodes CDR1 SGHTA and CDR2 FQGTGA. The CDR3 is 14 residues long. The CDR3 nucleotides are TGTGCCAGCAGCCTGGACCCCCTGAACACTGAAGCTTTCTTT. Encoded protein: CASSLDPLNTEAFF.

The chain joins TRBV19 to TRBJ1-2; 8 bases map to TRBD1. The CDR3 extends over 14 amino acids. Looked up from germline, CDR1 is LNHDA and CDR2 is SQIVND (reference sequence). The V gene end was trimmed by 1 base and the J gene end by 7 bases; junction bases not matched to a gene: 5. CDR3 amino acids: CASSIGTGSRGYTF. In DNA form, the CDR3 reads TGTGCCAGTAGTATAGGGACAGGGAGCCGTGGCTACACCTTC.

The chain joins TRBV4-3 to TRBJ1-5, with D possibly being TRBD1 (5 bases). CDR3 length: 14 amino acids. V shed 1 base and J shed 6 bases, with 10 bases lying between them. Germline V gene lookup returns CDR1 LGHNA and CDR2 YSLEER. CDR3 loop: CASSQVRQGQPQHF. Written as DNA, the CDR3 is TGCGCCAGCAGCCAAGTGAGGCAGGGTCAGCCCCAGCATTTT.

The chain combines TRBV5-6 with TRBJ1-5; TRBD1 aligns across 10 bases. Per the germline V gene, CDR1 is SGHDT and CDR2 is YYEEEE. The CDR3 extends over 16 amino acids. V shed 4 bases, J shed 7 bases, and the junction held 11 bases outside the gene matches. In DNA, the CDR3 is TGTGCCAGCAGCCGTCGGGACAGGGGTTTACTCCAGCCCCAGCATTTT. Residues: CASSRRDRGLLQPQHF.

V and J are TRBV6-6 and TRBJ2-3; 9 positions agree with TRBD1. CDR1 and CDR2 from the germline V gene are MNHNY and SVGAGI (reference sequence). Unmatched junction bases numbered 4, after V lost 0 bases and J lost 6 bases. This CDR3 comprises 15 residues. In nucleotides, the CDR3 is TGTGCCAGCAGTTACTCATCCGGGACAGGGGATACGCAGTATTTT. Encoded protein: CASSYSSGTGDTQYF.

On this clone itself: The DNA is left out, because the CDR3 cannot be placed on it with certainty; the CDR3 is given as TCRdb lists it. The V call is TRBV27, the J call TRBJ2-5; the table names TRBD2, a call not compared with the DNA. The CDR3 extends over 16 residues, inclusive of both ends. Germline V gene lookup returns CDR1 MNHEY and CDR2 SMNVEV (reference sequence). CDR3 protein: CASSTSGLQIEETQYF.

J is TRBJ1-5 and V is TRBV9; no clear D gene. Germline V gene lookup returns CDR1 SGDLS and CDR2 YYNGEE. The V end lost 3 bases, the J end lost 2 bases, and 6 bases lay between the germline ends. The CDR3 loop spans 13 amino acids. The CDR3 protein is CASSGSGNQPQHF. For the CDR3, the DNA is TGTGCCAGCAGCGGGAGTGGCAATCAGCCCCAGCATTTT.